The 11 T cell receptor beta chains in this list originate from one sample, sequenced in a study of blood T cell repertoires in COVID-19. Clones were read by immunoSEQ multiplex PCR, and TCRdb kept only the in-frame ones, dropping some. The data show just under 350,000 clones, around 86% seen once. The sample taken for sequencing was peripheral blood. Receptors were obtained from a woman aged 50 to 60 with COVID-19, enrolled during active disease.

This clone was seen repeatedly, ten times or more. The CDR3 DNA sequence: TGTGCCAGCAGATACCGGGACAGGGGGCTCTACGAGCAGTACTTC. Residues: CASRYRDRGLYEQYF. This chain connects TRBV6-5 to TRBJ2-7; TRBD1 aligns across 12 bases. V gave up 6 bases and J gave up 3 bases; unmatched junction bases: 6. This CDR3 region has 15 residues. Germline CDR1 and CDR2: MNHEY and SVGAGI.

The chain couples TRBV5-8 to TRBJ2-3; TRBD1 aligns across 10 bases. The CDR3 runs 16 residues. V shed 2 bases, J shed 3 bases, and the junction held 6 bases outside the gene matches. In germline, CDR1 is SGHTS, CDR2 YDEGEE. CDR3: CASSFPPGQGTDTQYF. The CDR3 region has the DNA TGTGCCAGCAGCTTCCCGCCGGGACAGGGGACAGATACGCAGTATTTT.

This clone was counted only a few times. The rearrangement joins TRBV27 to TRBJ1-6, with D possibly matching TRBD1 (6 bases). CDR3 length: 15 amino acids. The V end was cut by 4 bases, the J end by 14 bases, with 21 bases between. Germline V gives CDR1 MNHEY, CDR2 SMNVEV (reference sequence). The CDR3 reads CASSSDRPPKRTLHF. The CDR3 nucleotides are TGTGCCAGCAGTTCCGACAGGCCACCCAAGAGGACCCTCCACTTT.

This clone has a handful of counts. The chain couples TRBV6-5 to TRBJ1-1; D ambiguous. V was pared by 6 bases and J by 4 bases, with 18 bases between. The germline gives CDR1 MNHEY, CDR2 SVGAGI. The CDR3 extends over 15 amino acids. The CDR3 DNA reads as TGTGCCAGCAGGTCGTCGGCCTCCGGGTCCACTGAAGCTTTCTTT. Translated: CASRSSASGSTEAFF.

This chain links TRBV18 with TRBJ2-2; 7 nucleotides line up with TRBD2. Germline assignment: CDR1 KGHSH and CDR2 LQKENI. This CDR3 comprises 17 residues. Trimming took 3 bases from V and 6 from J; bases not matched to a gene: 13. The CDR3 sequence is CASSPQRAGARPGELFF. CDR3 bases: TGTGCCAGCTCACCGCAACGGGCGGGAGCTCGTCCCGGGGAGCTGTTTTTT.

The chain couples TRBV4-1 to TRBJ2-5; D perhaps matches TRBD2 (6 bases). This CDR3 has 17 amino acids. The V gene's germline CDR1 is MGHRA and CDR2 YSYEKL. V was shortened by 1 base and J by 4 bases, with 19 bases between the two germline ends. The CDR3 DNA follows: TGCGCCAGCAGCCAAGTGGAGGGGTGGTGGGCGGGAGAGACCCAGTACTTC. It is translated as CASSQVEGWWAGETQYF.

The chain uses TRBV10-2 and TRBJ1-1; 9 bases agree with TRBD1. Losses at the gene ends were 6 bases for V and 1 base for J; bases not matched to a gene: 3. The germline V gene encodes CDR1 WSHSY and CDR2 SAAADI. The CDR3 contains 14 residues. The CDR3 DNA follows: TGCGCCAGCAGGGGACAGGGACCGAACACTGAAGCTTTCTTT. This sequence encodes CASRGQGPNTEAFF.

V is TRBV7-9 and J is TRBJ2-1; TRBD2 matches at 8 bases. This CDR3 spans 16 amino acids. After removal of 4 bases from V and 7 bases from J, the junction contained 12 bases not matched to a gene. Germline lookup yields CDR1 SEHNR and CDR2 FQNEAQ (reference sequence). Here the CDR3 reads CASSSRGGTSRNEQFF. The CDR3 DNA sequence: TGTGCCAGCAGCTCCCGGGGGGGGACAAGCCGTAATGAGCAGTTCTTC. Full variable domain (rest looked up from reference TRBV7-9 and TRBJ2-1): DTGVSQNPRHKITKRGQNVTFRCDPISEHNRLYWYRQTLGQGPEFLTYFQNEAQLEKSRLLSDRFSAERPKGSFSTLEIQRTEQGDSAMYLCASSSRGGTSRNEQFFGPGTRLTVL.

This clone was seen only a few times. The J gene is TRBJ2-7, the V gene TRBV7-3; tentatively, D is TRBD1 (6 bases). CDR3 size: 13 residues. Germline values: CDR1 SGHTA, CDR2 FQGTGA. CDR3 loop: CADRHSYSYEQYF. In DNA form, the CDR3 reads TGTGCAGACAGGCACTCCTATTCCTACGAGCAGTACTTC.

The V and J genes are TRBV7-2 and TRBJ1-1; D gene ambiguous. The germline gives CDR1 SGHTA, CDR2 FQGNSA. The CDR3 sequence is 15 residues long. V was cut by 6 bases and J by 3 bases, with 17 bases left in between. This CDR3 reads CASRAFRLKDTEAFF. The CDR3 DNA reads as TGTGCCAGCAGGGCCTTCAGACTTAAGGACACTGAAGCTTTCTTT.

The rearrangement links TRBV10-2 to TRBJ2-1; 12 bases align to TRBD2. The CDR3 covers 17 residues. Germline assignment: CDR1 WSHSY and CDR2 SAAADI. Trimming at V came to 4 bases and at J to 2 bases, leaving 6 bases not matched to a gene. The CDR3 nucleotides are TGCGCCAGCAGTGGGTCTAGCGGGAGGGTTACCTACAATGAGCAGTTCTTC. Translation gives CASSGSSGRVTYNEQFF.